One sample yielded the 30 T cell receptor beta chains listed below, sequenced in a study of blood T cell repertoires in COVID-19. Libraries were prepared by immunoSEQ multiplex PCR; TCRdb keeps only in-frame clonotypes and omits some of them. This table holds around 210,000 clones, about 80% found once. The sequenced material came from peripheral blood. All receptors come from a woman aged 80 or older with COVID-19, enrolled during active disease.

J is TRBJ1-3 and V is TRBV27; the D gene is possibly TRBD1 (6 bases). This CDR3 spans 14 amino acids. V lost 7 bases and J lost 0, with 10 bases in between. The germline CDR1 and CDR2 sequences are MNHEY and SMNVEV (reference sequence). The CDR3 DNA reads as TGTGCCAGCATTAGGACAGCCTCTGGAAACACCATATATTTT. Its translation: CASIRTASGNTIYF.

This chain links TRBV5-4 with TRBJ2-3, with a tentative D call TRBD1 (6 bases). CDR3 size: 16 residues. Germline CDR1 and CDR2: SGHNT and YYREEE (reference sequence). Deletions cut 4 bases from V and 2 bases from J, with 17 bases between. Here the CDR3 reads CASSRLGALTTDTQYF. CDR3 nucleotides: TGTGCCAGCAGCCGCCTGGGGGCCCTGACCACAGATACGCAGTATTTT.

This clone is medium-sized in the sample. The rearrangement links TRBV28 to TRBJ1-2; TRBD1 is a possible D gene (6 bases). Trimming removed 0 bases from V and 3 bases from J, with 8 bases in between. Germline V gene data show CDR1 as MDHEN and CDR2 as SYDVKM. The CDR3 length is 14 residues. In DNA, the CDR3 is TGTGCCAGCAGTTTATGGGGGGCGGACTATGGCTACACCTTC. Translated, it gives CASSLWGADYGYTF.

The rearrangement joins TRBV5-1 to TRBJ2-7, with a tentative D call TRBD1 (6 bases). Germline lookup yields CDR1 SGHRS and CDR2 YFSETQ. Trimming pared 4 bases from V and 4 bases from J, leaving 18 bases between. This CDR3 comprises 15 residues. CDR3 sequence reads: CASSPPNQGQYEQYF. CDR3 bases: TGCGCCAGCAGCCCCCCAAACCAGGGGCAATACGAGCAGTACTTC.

J is TRBJ2-3 and V is TRBV19, with D possibly being TRBD2 (5 bases). The V end lost 0 bases, the J end lost 8 bases, and 6 bases lay between the germline ends. CDR3 length: 12 amino acids. Looked up from germline, CDR1 is LNHDA and CDR2 is SQIVND (reference sequence). The DNA of the CDR3 is TGTGCCAGTAGTATAGAGGGAGTTACGCAGTATTTT. It codes for CASSIEGVTQYF.

This clone has a single count. The V call is TRBV7-3, the J call TRBJ2-2; the D is unclear. The CDR3 has 12 amino acids. The V gene's germline CDR1 is SGHTA and CDR2 FQGTGA. V was pared by 4 bases and J by 7 bases, with 7 bases between. The CDR3, as DNA: TGTGCCAGCAGCTCCGAGGTCGGGGAGCTGTTTTTT. This gives the protein CASSSEVGELFF.

The chain recombines TRBV15 with TRBJ1-4, with D unclear. The germline V gene encodes CDR1 LNHNV and CDR2 YYDKDF (reference sequence). CDR3 length: 13 amino acids. V lost 3 bases and J 5 bases, leaving 7 bases between the germline ends. Here the CDR3 reads CATSRARNEKLFF. The CDR3 region has the DNA TGTGCCACCAGCAGGGCCAGAAATGAAAAACTGTTTTTT.

The rearrangement joins TRBV6-5 to TRBJ2-6; no firm D call. Per germline, CDR1 MNHEY and CDR2 SVGAGI. Trimming cost V 8 bases and J 0 bases, with 11 bases left between them. There are 15 residues in the CDR3. This chain's CDR3 is CASQLGVSGANVLTF. CDR3 bases: TGTGCCAGCCAATTGGGCGTCTCTGGGGCCAACGTCCTGACTTTC.

This chain connects TRBV5-1 to TRBJ2-7, with D perhaps TRBD2 (6 bases). The V gene's germline CDR1 is SGHRS and CDR2 YFSETQ. CDR3 length: 16 residues. V was clipped by 4 bases and J by 3 bases, with 20 bases between them. DNA of the CDR3: TGCGCCAGCAGCCCGAGCGCCGGGACTTCAAGCTACGAGCAGTACTTC. Encoded protein: CASSPSAGTSSYEQYF.

The chain carries TRBV4-1 and TRBJ1-4, with D perhaps matching TRBD1 (6 bases). The V and J ends lost 1 base and 3 bases respectively, with 12 bases between them. The CDR3 consists of 16 residues. Germline V lookup: CDR1 MGHRA, CDR2 YSYEKL. This CDR3 is CASSQGGGTSNEKLFF. The CDR3 DNA sequence: TGCGCCAGCAGCCAAGGCGGGGGGACATCTAATGAAAAACTGTTTTTT.

The CDR3: CAWSSGTSGSPDNEQFF. The CDR3, as DNA: TGTGCCTGGAGTTCAGGGACTAGCGGGAGTCCAGACAATGAGCAGTTCTTC. The V gene is TRBV30, the J gene TRBJ2-1; 14 nucleotides align to TRBD2. V shed 2 bases, J shed 5 bases, and the junction held 8 bases outside the gene matches. CDR3 length: 17 residues. Germline loops: CDR1 GTSNPN, CDR2 SVGIG (reference sequence).

V usage is TRBV9 and J usage is TRBJ2-2, with D maybe TRBD1 (5 bases). Trimming cost V 5 bases and J 4 bases, with 6 bases left between them. CDR1 is SGDLS, CDR2 YYNGEE, per germline. The CDR3 sequence is 12 residues long. The CDR3 DNA follows: TGTGCCAGCAGGCAGGGCACCGGGGAGCTGTTTTTT. Its protein product is CASRQGTGELFF.

This sequence joins TRBV5-1 and TRBJ1-6; D not certain. The CDR3 covers 11 residues. Germline V gene lookup returns CDR1 SGHRS and CDR2 YFSETQ. The germline V and J ends were trimmed by 8 bases and 10 bases, with 10 bases remaining between them. Written as DNA, the CDR3 is TGCGCCAGAGTGCGGGAATCACCCCTCCACTTT. This encodes CARVRESPLHF.

The table lists this clone with a count of one. The chain links TRBV18 to TRBJ2-7, with D unclear. This CDR3 region has 14 residues. Trimming removed 6 bases from V and 5 bases from J, with 17 bases in between. Germline-derived CDR1 and CDR2 are KGHSH and LQKENI. The chain's CDR3 is CASSPGGSQDEQYF. The CDR3, as DNA: TGTGCCAGCTCGCCAGGTGGGTCCCAGGACGAGCAGTACTTC.

In regard to this clone: Other DNA sequences in the same sample also yield this CDR3. V usage is TRBV6-5 and J usage is TRBJ2-5; the match to TRBD2 covers 7 bases. Germline V gene data show CDR1 as MNHEY and CDR2 as SVGAGI. This CDR3 is 12 amino acids long. J lost 7 bases, V lost 1 base, and 0 bases had no gene match. CDR3 coding DNA: TGTGCCAGCAGTTACTGGGGGGGGACCCAGTACTTC. Translating gives CASSYWGGTQYF.

This chain connects TRBV4-1 to TRBJ1-2; 10 bases agree with TRBD1. V was pared by 3 bases and J by 6 bases, with 1 base of the junction left unmatched. Per the germline V gene, CDR1 is MGHRA and CDR2 is YSYEKL. The CDR3 length is 13 residues. DNA of the CDR3: TGCGCCAGCAGCCAGGACAGGGGGAATGGCTACACCTTC. It specifies CASSQDRGNGYTF.

The chain links TRBV6-5 to TRBJ2-2; possibly TRBD2 for D (7 bases). V shed 8 bases and J shed 4 bases, with 17 bases lying between them. Germline CDR1 is MNHEY and CDR2 is SVGAGI. The CDR3 totals 15 residues. The CDR3 nucleotides are TGTGCCAGCCTTGGGGGGGGGCTCGGCACCGGGGAGCTGTTTTTT. Encoded protein: CASLGGGLGTGELFF.

V and J are TRBV18 and TRBJ2-3; 9 bases align to TRBD1. Trimming removed 1 base from V and 3 bases from J; junction bases left unmatched: 11. The germline gives CDR1 KGHSH, CDR2 LQKENI. The CDR3 is 18 residues long. CDR3 bases: TGTGCCAGCTCACCACGGTGGCCGGGACAGGGTGGAACAGATACGCAGTATTTT. Residues: CASSPRWPGQGGTDTQYF.

The chain links TRBV7-3 to TRBJ1-2; TRBD1 matches at 8 bases. The J segment lost 5 bases and the V segment lost 5 bases, leaving 10 bases of the junction unmatched. This CDR3 comprises 15 residues. Germline-derived CDR1 and CDR2 are SGHTA and FQGTGA. CDR3 coding DNA: TGTGCCAGCAGCGTGACAGGGGTAGCGGAGTATGGCTACACCTTC. It yields the protein CASSVTGVAEYGYTF.

The V gene is TRBV12-3 or TRBV12-4, the J gene TRBJ2-2; 9 bases align to TRBD2. There are 11 residues in the CDR3. DNA for the CDR3: TGTGCGAGCGGGAGGACCGGGGAGCTGTTTTTT. This encodes CASGRTGELFF.

The chain carries TRBV19 and TRBJ1-1; 8 bases fit TRBD1. Unmatched junction bases numbered 8, after V lost 5 bases and J lost 6 bases. Looked up from germline, CDR1 is LNHDA and CDR2 is SQIVND (reference sequence). This CDR3 spans 14 amino acids. The CDR3 coding sequence is TGTGCCAGTAGTGAGGGGGACAGGCGCGCTGAAGCTTTCTTT. Translating gives CASSEGDRRAEAFF.

The rearrangement joins TRBV19 to TRBJ2-1; 10 bases agree with TRBD2. J gave up 6 bases and V 7 bases, and 6 bases lay outside the gene matches. Germline V gives CDR1 LNHDA, CDR2 SQIVND (reference sequence). This CDR3 has 14 residues. This CDR3 reads CASTPGTSANEQFF. For the CDR3, the DNA is TGTGCCAGTACCCCCGGGACTAGCGCCAATGAGCAGTTCTTC.

This clone was seen a single time. The chain has TRBV19 and TRBJ1-1; tentatively, D is TRBD1 (6 bases). Trimming left V 6 bases short and J 1 base short, with 12 bases between. This CDR3 spans 14 amino acids. Germline CDR1 reads LNHDA; CDR2 reads SQIVND (reference sequence). CDR3 in amino acids: CASSQLGGNTEAFF. DNA for the CDR3: TGTGCCAGTAGCCAACTAGGGGGGAACACTGAAGCTTTCTTT.

This rearrangement joins TRBV5-4 to TRBJ2-1; D perhaps matches TRBD1 (6 bases). Germline lookup yields CDR1 SGHNT and CDR2 YYREEE (reference sequence). V lost 0 bases and J 7 bases, leaving 17 bases between the germline ends. The CDR3 covers 16 residues. The CDR3 spells CASSLGSGQIVNEQFF. The CDR3 DNA sequence: TGTGCCAGCAGCTTGGGTTCCGGACAGATTGTAAATGAGCAGTTCTTC.

The rearrangement joins TRBV4-2 to TRBJ2-1; 8 bases are shared with TRBD2. The trim removed 0 bases at V and 5 bases at J, leaving 15 bases unmatched. This CDR3 has 19 residues. The germline V gene has CDR1 LGHNA and CDR2 YNFKEQ. The CDR3 DNA is TGTGCCAGCAGCCAAGATCGGGACCCAGTAGCGGGATTGCACAATGAGCAGTTCTTC. The encoded protein is CASSQDRDPVAGLHNEQFF.

This clone was detected a few times. The rearrangement joins TRBV10-3 to TRBJ1-1; no firm D call. Germline lookup yields CDR1 ENHRY and CDR2 SYGVKD. The CDR3 has 12 residues. Trimming cost V 3 bases and J 11 bases, with 13 bases left between them. The CDR3 spells CAISDAYEWAFF. As DNA, the CDR3 is TGTGCCATCAGTGACGCTTATGAGTGGGCTTTCTTT.

The chain carries TRBV9 and TRBJ1-1; D is perhaps TRBD1 (6 bases). V lost 3 bases to trimming and J lost 2 bases, with 11 bases between them. CDR1 SGDLS and CDR2 YYNGEE come from the germline V gene. This CDR3 region has 14 residues. CDR3 in amino acids: CASSARTVNTEAFF. The CDR3 DNA is TGTGCCAGCAGCGCCAGGACAGTCAACACTGAAGCTTTCTTT.

This clone appeared a single time. This sequence joins TRBV7-2 and TRBJ1-1; 10 bases agree with TRBD1. Germline-derived CDR1 and CDR2 are SGHTA and FQGNSA. CDR3 length: 18 residues. Trimming removed 5 bases from V and 4 bases from J; junction bases left unmatched: 16. The CDR3 sequence is CASSPPGTGVVRGTEAFF. For the CDR3, the DNA is TGTGCCAGCAGCCCACCCGGGACAGGGGTAGTGCGCGGCACTGAAGCTTTCTTT.

The J gene is TRBJ1-4, the V gene TRBV25-1; D not resolved. The CDR3 length is 16 residues. CDR1 is MGHDK, CDR2 SYGVNS, per germline. V lost 3 bases, J lost 3 bases, and 14 bases lay in between. This chain's CDR3 is CASSDLRRGSNEKLFF. In DNA form, the CDR3 reads TGTGCCAGCAGTGATCTTCGACGCGGCTCTAATGAAAAACTGTTTTTT.

The gene calls are TRBV15 and TRBJ2-7, with 8 bases fitting TRBD2. This CDR3 has 17 amino acids. Germline loops: CDR1 LNHNV, CDR2 YYDKDF (reference sequence). V was pared by 1 base and J by 0 bases, with 8 bases of the junction left unmatched. The CDR3 sequence: CATSRAISGTFSYEQYF. CDR3 nucleotides: TGTGCCACCAGCAGAGCGATTAGCGGGACGTTCTCCTACGAGCAGTACTTC.